A selection of T cell receptor beta chains follows, all from one sample in a study of T cells after yellow fever vaccination. TCRdb re-analysed the 5' RACE reads in MiXCR, keeping a single row per CDR3 protein. The profile shows around 230,000 distinct CDR3 sequences, more than 6.5% of them singletons. The sequenced sample was CD4+ T cells sorted from PBMCs, obtained on the day of the yellow fever booster vaccination. The receptors come from a man under 40 who received the YFV17D yellow fever vaccine. CDR3s include the opening cysteine and the closing phenylalanine or tryptophan. A D gene is named only where the DNA matches it firmly. Some rows have no size entry. The others give once, few or many, or a class for an expanded clone.

cdr3_aa cdr3_nt j_call clone_size cdr3_length v_call d_call
CASSLRGGRTYEQYF TGTGCCAGCAGCCTGCGGGGGGGTAGGACCTACGAGCAGTACTTC TRBJ2-7 many 15 TRBV3-1 TRBD2
CASSEQRNTEAFF TGTGCCAGCAGCGAGCAGAGGAACACTGAAGCTTTCTTT TRBJ1-1 many 13 TRBV7-8 NA
CASTLEPGKRQPQHF TGTGCCAGCACCTTAGAACCAGGGAAAAGGCAGCCCCAGCATTTT TRBJ1-5 NA 15 TRBV7-2 NA
CASSQVLSGANVLTF TGTGCCAGCAGCCAAGTCTTGTCTGGGGCCAACGTCCTGACTTTC TRBJ2-6 NA 15 TRBV14 NA
CASSQAPRGGLDTQYF TGTGCCAGCAGCCAAGCCCCGCGCGGGGGACTCGATACGCAGTATTTT TRBJ2-3 NA 16 TRBV4-2 TRBD2
CASNLVGGIKAGELFF TGTGCCAGCAACCTCGTTGGAGGAATAAAAGCCGGGGAGCTGTTTTTT TRBJ2-2 NA 16 TRBV6-2/TRBV6-3 NA
CSANWGGTGELFF TGCAGTGCTAACTGGGGCGGCACCGGGGAGCTGTTTTTT TRBJ2-2 NA 13 TRBV20-1 NA
CASSLLSGSTDTQYF TGTGCCAGCAGCTTACTTTCCGGAAGCACAGATACGCAGTATTTT TRBJ2-3 many 15 TRBV7-9 NA
CAISEEPSGRRGHEQFF TGTGCCATCAGTGAGGAACCTAGCGGGAGAAGGGGGCATGAGCAGTTCTTC TRBJ2-1 few 17 TRBV10-3 TRBD2
CASSSTSGRTYEQYF TGTGCCAGCAGCTCGACTAGCGGGCGAACCTACGAGCAGTACTTC TRBJ2-7 few 15 TRBV7-9 TRBD2
CASSLSGAGTEQYF TGTGCCAGCAGTCTTAGCGGGGCTGGAACCGAGCAGTACTTC TRBJ2-7 many 14 TRBV12-3/TRBV12-4 TRBD2
CASRRTSMNTEAFF TGTGCCAGCAGGCGGACGAGTATGAACACTGAAGCTTTCTTT TRBJ1-1 few 14 TRBV7-2 NA
CASSFGGRRAYNEQFF TGCGCCAGCAGCTTCGGTGGCCGAAGGGCCTACAATGAGCAGTTCTTC TRBJ2-1 NA 16 TRBV5-1 NA
CAISVNNMNTEAFF TGTGCCATCAGTGTGAACAACATGAACACTGAAGCTTTCTTT TRBJ1-1 many 14 TRBV10-3 NA
CASRRDRAAQYF TGTGCCAGCAGACGGGACAGGGCGGCCCAGTACTTC TRBJ2-5 many 12 TRBV12-3/TRBV12-4 TRBD1
CATSRDPKGTEAFF TGTGCCACCAGCAGAGATCCAAAGGGGACTGAAGCTTTCTTT TRBJ1-1 NA 14 TRBV15 NA
CASSQDRLAGVGYEQYF TGTGCCAGCAGCCAAGATAGGCTAGCGGGAGTTGGGTACGAGCAGTACTTC TRBJ2-7 NA 17 TRBV3-1 TRBD2
CATTPRGSGRGTYNEQFF TGTGCCACCACCCCCCGTGGTAGCGGGAGGGGGACCTACAATGAGCAGTTCTTC TRBJ2-1 NA 18 TRBV3-1 TRBD2
CASSLGGRAAKNIQYF TGTGCCAGCAGTTTGGGCGGGAGGGCAGCCAAAAACATTCAGTACTTC TRBJ2-4 few 16 TRBV12-3/TRBV12-4 TRBD2
CASSSIRIGPEAFF TGTGCCAGCAGTTCTATCAGGATTGGTCCTGAAGCTTTCTTT TRBJ1-1 NA 14 TRBV6-6 NA
CASSPRTVYEQYF TGTGCCAGCTCACCACGGACAGTCTACGAGCAGTACTTC TRBJ2-7 many 13 TRBV18 NA
CATSVRSNTGELFF TGTGCCACCAGTGTCAGATCGAACACCGGGGAGCTGTTTTTT TRBJ2-2 NA 14 TRBV24-1 NA
CSAMDQNSGNTIYF TGCAGTGCTATGGACCAAAACTCTGGAAACACCATATATTTT TRBJ1-3 many 14 TRBV20-1 NA
CASSSRTGTGSYEQYF TGTGCCAGCTCCTCGAGAACCGGGACAGGATCCTACGAGCAGTACTTC TRBJ2-7 NA 16 TRBV18 TRBD1
CASRYSTSGPSYNEQFF TGTGCCAGCAGATACTCGACTAGCGGGCCCTCCTACAATGAGCAGTTCTTC TRBJ2-1 many 17 TRBV6-2/TRBV6-3 TRBD2
CASSLQGGGEQFF TGTGCCAGCAGCCTCCAGGGTGGCGGTGAGCAGTTCTTC TRBJ2-1 many 13 TRBV12-3/TRBV12-4 NA
CSARDPGNSYNEQFF TGCAGTGCTAGAGATCCGGGAAACTCCTACAATGAGCAGTTCTTC TRBJ2-1 few 15 TRBV20-1 NA
CASVEGPPNYGYTF TGCGCCAGCGTTGAGGGACCCCCGAACTATGGCTACACCTTC TRBJ1-2 many 14 TRBV4-1 NA
CASSIAQGESPLHF TGTGCCAGTAGTATAGCCCAGGGTGAATCACCCCTCCACTTT TRBJ1-6 NA 14 TRBV19 NA
CAVSSGRAPGELFF TGTGCCGTTTCTAGCGGGAGGGCCCCCGGGGAGCTGTTTTTT TRBJ2-2 many 14 TRBV19 TRBD2
CAISDSGTGNPEAFF TGTGCCATCAGTGATTCCGGGACAGGGAACCCTGAAGCTTTCTTT TRBJ1-1 many 15 TRBV10-3 TRBD1
CSASRLEKNTEAFF TGCAGTGCTAGTCGGTTAGAGAAGAACACTGAAGCTTTCTTT TRBJ1-1 few 14 TRBV20-1 NA
CASSFWREQNTGELFF TGTGCCAGCAGCTTTTGGCGGGAGCAGAACACCGGGGAGCTGTTTTTT TRBJ2-2 many 16 TRBV5-6 TRBD2
CASRVQGANTEAFF TGTGCCAGCAGAGTACAGGGGGCAAACACTGAAGCTTTCTTT TRBJ1-1 NA 14 TRBV2 TRBD1
CASSQIGSEELFF TGTGCCAGCAGCCAAATCGGATCCGAGGAGCTGTTTTTT TRBJ2-2 few 13 TRBV7-8 NA
CASSLGGQSLFGANVLTF TGTGCTAGCAGCTTAGGGGGACAGTCCCTTTTTGGGGCCAACGTCCTGACTTTC TRBJ2-6 few 18 TRBV7-7 TRBD1
CSVTTSGSQETQYF TGCAGCGTGACCACTAGCGGGAGCCAAGAGACCCAGTACTTC TRBJ2-5 NA 14 TRBV29-1 TRBD2
CASSTDLNTEAFF TGTGCCAGCAGCACGGATTTGAACACTGAAGCTTTCTTT TRBJ1-1 many 13 TRBV14 NA
CASSLTLLGASGANVLTF TGTGCCAGCAGCTTAACCCTATTAGGAGCCTCTGGGGCCAACGTCCTGACTTTC TRBJ2-6 NA 18 TRBV7-2 NA
CASSPGLVNEQFF TGTGCCAGCTCACCAGGACTAGTCAATGAGCAGTTCTTC TRBJ2-1 NA 13 TRBV18 TRBD2
CASSLDLTSGGHNEQFF TGTGCCAGCAGCTTAGATCTAACTAGCGGAGGTCACAATGAGCAGTTCTTC TRBJ2-1 NA 17 TRBV11-3 TRBD2
CASGPGHLMDEQFF TGCGCCAGCGGGCCGGGACATCTTATGGATGAGCAGTTCTTC TRBJ2-1 many 14 TRBV5-1 NA
CASSFGTRTTDTQYF TGTGCCAGCAGTTTTGGGACACGGACGACAGATACGCAGTATTTT TRBJ2-3 few 15 TRBV12-3/TRBV12-4 NA
CSAQPRIRPSMNTEAFF TGCAGTGCTCAACCAAGGATCAGGCCCTCGATGAACACTGAAGCTTTCTTT TRBJ1-1 NA 17 TRBV20-1 NA
CASSQDTQGEGTQYF TGCGCCAGCAGCCAAGATACACAGGGTGAGGGGACCCAGTACTTC TRBJ2-5 NA 15 TRBV4-3 NA
CASSAGDPSSYEQYF TGTGCCAGCTCAGCCGGCGACCCTAGCTCCTACGAGCAGTACTTC TRBJ2-7 NA 15 TRBV18 NA
CAWTLGNSPLHF TGTGCCTGGACTCTCGGCAATTCACCCCTCCACTTT TRBJ1-6 NA 12 TRBV6-1 NA
CASSPGDYPASYEQYF TGTGCCAGCAGCCCTGGCGACTACCCAGCCTCCTACGAGCAGTACTTC TRBJ2-7 many 16 TRBV21-1 NA
CASSLGHRAGADTQYF TGTGCCAGCAGCTTAGGACACAGGGCTGGCGCAGATACGCAGTATTTT TRBJ2-3 many 16 TRBV7-2 NA
CASSFGGGAYEQYF TGTGCCAGCAGCTTTGGCGGAGGGGCCTACGAGCAGTACTTC TRBJ2-7 many 14 TRBV7-9 NA
CAISPPRAPGNEQFF TGTGCCATCAGTCCACCCAGAGCTCCGGGCAATGAGCAGTTCTTC TRBJ2-1 NA 15 TRBV10-3 NA
CASSSYGEQYF TGCGCCAGCAGCTCGTACGGCGAGCAGTACTTC TRBJ2-7 many 11 TRBV5-1 NA
CASSTFSGRALGHEQFF TGTGCCAGCTCTACCTTTAGTGGGAGGGCCCTTGGTCATGAGCAGTTCTTC TRBJ2-1 NA 17 TRBV28 TRBD2
CSALEFQETQYF TGCAGTGCTCTGGAGTTCCAAGAGACCCAGTACTTC TRBJ2-5 NA 12 TRBV20-1 NA
CASSKSKGTTGELFF TGTGCCAGCAGCAAGTCCAAGGGGACGACCGGGGAGCTGTTTTTT TRBJ2-2 NA 15 TRBV6-2/TRBV6-3 NA
CASSFAGEQPQHF TGTGCCAGCAGTTTCGCGGGAGAACAGCCCCAGCATTTT TRBJ1-5 many 13 TRBV12-3/TRBV12-4 NA
CASSFRQGTQYF TGTGCCAGCAGCTTTCGCCAAGGGACCCAGTACTTC TRBJ2-5 many 12 TRBV5-4 NA
CASSLLGMGPTNTGELFF TGCGCCAGCAGCTTGCTGGGGATGGGACCGACGAACACCGGGGAGCTGTTTTTT TRBJ2-2 many 18 TRBV5-1 NA
CATSRGLANNEQFF TGTGCCACCAGCAGAGGACTAGCTAACAATGAGCAGTTCTTC TRBJ2-1 few 14 TRBV15 TRBD2
CASSLPGEGTEAFF TGTGCCAGCAGCTTGCCAGGGGAAGGCACTGAAGCTTTCTTT TRBJ1-1 once 14 TRBV11-2 NA